Here is one T cell receptor beta chain with its context. Its antigen is still unknown. The data were taken from a study of T cells in Graves' hyperthyroidism and ophthalmopathy. Germline V CDR1 and CDR2: MNHEY, SVGAGI. The CDR3 contains 14 residues. The ends were cut back, 2 bases at V and 1 base at J, with 7 bases in the middle. Uncontrolled infection, other autoimmune disease, pregnancy and lactation each barred patients from inclusion. The diagnostic basis comprised clinical symptoms, serum thyroxine and TRAb, thyroid ultrasound and orbital computed tomography. Study-wide results and limits: Blood shared most expanded thyroid clonotypes above 0.001. With a median lead of around 6.7 months before onset, the model predicted ophthalmopathy.

TCR beta CDR3 regions were amplified from RNA transcripts. The TCR CDR3 first-round RT-PCR relied on the HTBI primer set. A single record per CDR3 protein comes from TCRdb applying MiXCR to the multiplex PCR reads. The sample lists 650,000 to 800,000 distinct CDR3 sequences, just under 45% occurring once. The receptor comes from an adult man with Graves' disease, either hyperthyroidism or ophthalmopathy (not recorded which). This chain joins TRBV6-5 and TRBJ2-3; D is possibly TRBD2 (6 bases). The specimen was peripheral blood or thyroid tissue (not recorded which). DNA for the CDR3: TGTGCCAGCAGTTACGGGGAGGGCACAGATACGCAGTATTTT. As protein: CASSYGEGTDTQYF.